This T cell receptor (beta chain) was recovered during a study of shared T cell receptors in the human thymus. The data were produced by immunoSEQ multiplex PCR, yet TCRdb's version contains in-frame clones alone and is incomplete. Among 600,000 or so clones listed, roughly 86% were seen once. This clone was counted once. This CDR3 is built from 13 residues. Trimming pared 1 base from V and 2 bases from J, leaving 8 bases between. The germline V gene encodes CDR1 SQVTM and CDR2 ANQGSEA. These sequences were also reported in another study, on human thymus T cells. From that report: The related literature has documented a marked overlap of thymic repertoires among unrelated individuals.

Sample: thymocytes. The chain carries TRBV29-1 and TRBJ1-1, with TRBD1 as a possible D gene (5 bases). The receptor was derived from a boy in the first two years of life with a congenital heart defect. The CDR3: CSVEAGPNTEAFF. CDR3 bases: TGCAGCGTTGAAGCAGGGCCTAACACTGAAGCTTTCTTT.